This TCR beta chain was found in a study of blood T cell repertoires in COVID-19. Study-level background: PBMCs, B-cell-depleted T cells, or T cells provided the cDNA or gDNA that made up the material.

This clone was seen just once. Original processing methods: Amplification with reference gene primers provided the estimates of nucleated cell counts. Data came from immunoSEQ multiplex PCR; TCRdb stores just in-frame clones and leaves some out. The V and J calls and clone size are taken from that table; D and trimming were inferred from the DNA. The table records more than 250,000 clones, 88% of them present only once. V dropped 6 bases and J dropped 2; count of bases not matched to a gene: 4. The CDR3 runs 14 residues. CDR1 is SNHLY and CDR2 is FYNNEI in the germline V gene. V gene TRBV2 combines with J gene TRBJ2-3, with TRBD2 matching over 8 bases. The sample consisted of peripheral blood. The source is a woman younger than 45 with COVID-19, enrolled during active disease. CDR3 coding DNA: TGTGCCAGCAGGCCGACTAGCGTCACAGATACGCAGTATTTT. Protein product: CASRPTSVTDTQYF.